The 23 T cell receptor beta chains in this list originate from one sample, sequenced in a study of T cell responses to AZD1222 COVID-19 vaccine. Assay: immunoSEQ multiplex PCR; the TCRdb copy retains only in-frame clones and omits some. The sample includes about 140,000 clones, 80% to 90% seen only once; the top ten take around 3.6%. This material consisted of peripheral blood, taken on day 0 of AZD1222 vaccination. These receptors came from an adult in good health.

The V gene is TRBV7-8, the J gene TRBJ2-1; TRBD2 matches at 8 bases. With 2 bases clipped from V and 4 bases from J, the junction kept 7 bases outside the gene matches. Germline loops: CDR1 SGHVS, CDR2 FQNEAQ. This CDR3 region has 16 residues. The CDR3 sequence is CASSLTSGGVYNEQFF. Here the CDR3 DNA reads TGTGCCAGCAGCTTAACCTCGGGGGGGGTTTACAATGAGCAGTTCTTC.

CDR3: CASSPQRERRNEQYF. DNA of the CDR3: TGTGCCAGCAGCCCCCAGCGGGAGAGGAGAAACGAGCAGTACTTC. The rearrangement links TRBV7-9 to TRBJ2-7, with 8 bases matching TRBD2. The CDR3 has 15 residues. J was trimmed by 5 bases and V by 5 bases; bases with no gene match: 11. In germline, CDR1 is SEHNR, CDR2 FQNEAQ (reference sequence). The whole variable domain, remainder taken from reference TRBV7-9 and TRBJ2-7, is DTGVSQNPRHKITKRGQNVTFRCDPISEHNRLYWYRQTLGQGPEFLTYFQNEAQLEKSRLLSDRFSAERPKGSFSTLEIQRTEQGDSAMYLCASSPQRERRNEQYFGPGTRLTVT.

The chain carries TRBV12-3 or TRBV12-4 and TRBJ1-4; possible D gene TRBD1, 6 bases. V lost 5 bases and J lost 8, with 12 bases in between. CDR3 length: 13 amino acids. Here the CDR3 reads CASSDRNEEKLFF. The DNA of the CDR3 is TGTGCCAGCAGTGACAGGAATGAGGAAAAACTGTTTTTT.

The chain recombines TRBV9 with TRBJ1-6; D perhaps matches TRBD1 (6 bases). Germline CDR1 is SGDLS and CDR2 is YYNGEE. Trimming removed 4 bases from V and 0 bases from J, with 14 bases in between. This CDR3 spans 17 amino acids. The CDR3 DNA reads TGTGCCAGCAGCCCCCCGAGGGGGAGCTCCTATAATTCACCCCTCCACTTT. Its protein product is CASSPPRGSSYNSPLHF. Supplemented by reference TRBV9 and TRBJ1-6, the full variable domain reads DSGVTQTPKHLITATGQRVTLRCSPRSGDLSVYWYQQSLDQGLQFLIQYYNGEERAKGNILERFSAQQFPDLHSELNLSSLELGDSALYFCASSPPRGSSYNSPLHFGNGTRLTVT.

The gene calls are TRBV2 and TRBJ1-2, with D unresolved. Per germline, CDR1 SNHLY and CDR2 FYNNEI. This CDR3 region has 13 residues. V was pared by 7 bases and J by 4 bases, with 13 bases between. The CDR3: CASMARGFYGYTF. The CDR3 nucleotides read TGTGCCAGCATGGCACGAGGATTCTATGGCTACACCTTC.

The rearrangement links TRBV5-5 to TRBJ1-1; 9 bases are shared with TRBD1. The CDR3 has 14 amino acids. V dropped 5 bases and J dropped 7; count of bases not matched to a gene: 9. Per the germline V gene, CDR1 is SGHKS and CDR2 is YYEKEE (reference sequence). The CDR3 nucleotides are TGTGCCAGCAGACTAGGGACAGGGACCCATGAAGCTTTCTTT. As protein: CASRLGTGTHEAFF.

The count of this clone is one. The chain joins TRBV7-9 to TRBJ1-2, with TRBD1 identical over 8 bases. This CDR3 has 14 residues. V was pared by 5 bases and J by 8 bases, with 10 bases of the junction left unmatched. Per the germline V gene, CDR1 is SEHNR and CDR2 is FQNEAQ (reference sequence). CDR3 amino acids: CASSPRQGSRGYTF. CDR3 in DNA: TGTGCCAGCAGCCCCCGACAGGGGTCCCGAGGCTACACCTTC.

The chain employs TRBV28 and TRBJ1-3; D unresolved. The CDR3 has 15 amino acids. With 7 bases removed from V and 2 bases from J, the gap between germline ends came to 15 bases. CDR1 is MDHEN, CDR2 SYDVKM, per germline. CDR3 bases: TGTGCCAGCAAAAGGGAGGGATCTGCTGGAAACACCATATATTTT. Protein: CASKREGSAGNTIYF.

The rearrangement joins TRBV2 to TRBJ1-1; perhaps TRBD1 as D (6 bases). Germline loops: CDR1 SNHLY, CDR2 FYNNEI. CDR3 length: 11 amino acids. The V gene lost 7 bases and the J gene lost 7 bases, with 10 bases spanning the gap. In DNA, the CDR3 is TGTGCCAGCACTTGGGGGCTTGAAGCTTTCTTT. Residues: CASTWGLEAFF.

The chain links TRBV28 to TRBJ2-5; no definite D call. Germline assignment: CDR1 MDHEN and CDR2 SYDVKM. The CDR3 has 16 amino acids. With 4 bases removed from V and 1 base from J, the gap between germline ends came to 16 bases. Here the CDR3 DNA reads TGTGCCAGCAGTTCTCTAGGTGCCGATGCCCAAGAGACCCAGTACTTC. This encodes CASSSLGADAQETQYF.

This rearrangement joins TRBV5-4 to TRBJ2-3; D tentatively fits TRBD1 or TRBD2 (5 bases each). V was trimmed by 4 bases and J by 4 bases, leaving 22 bases between them. The germline CDR1 and CDR2 sequences are SGHNT and YYREEE (reference sequence). This CDR3 has 17 residues. The CDR3 protein is CASSATSGFEGSDTQYF. CDR3 nucleotide sequence: TGTGCCAGCAGCGCTACCTCAGGGTTTGAGGGTTCAGATACGCAGTATTTT.

This clone was detected once. This chain connects TRBV7-9 to TRBJ2-1, with D tentatively TRBD1 or TRBD2 (6 bases each). V was pared by 10 bases and J by 2 bases, with 15 bases between. CDR1 SEHNR and CDR2 FQNEAQ come from the germline V gene (reference sequence). The CDR3 length is 14 residues. DNA for the CDR3: TGTGCCATAAGAGGGGGAGGCCCCTACAATGAGCAGTTCTTC. Its protein is CAIRGGGPYNEQFF.

The chain is built from TRBV6-5 and TRBJ1-2; 8 bases are shared with TRBD1. Per germline, CDR1 MNHEY and CDR2 SVGAGI. V shed 3 bases, J shed 7 bases, and the junction held 7 bases outside the gene matches. The CDR3 has 14 amino acids. The CDR3 region has the DNA TGTGCCAGCAGTTATAACACGGACAGGGCTGGCTACACCTTC. Protein: CASSYNTDRAGYTF.

The genes are TRBV7-9 and TRBJ1-1, with D hard to call. The CDR3 runs 13 residues. The ends were cut back, 4 bases at V and 7 bases at J, with 13 bases in the middle. Germline V lookup: CDR1 SEHNR, CDR2 FQNEAQ (reference sequence). The CDR3, as DNA: TGTGCCAGCAGCTCGGACTTACCGGTTGAAGCTTTCTTT. Translation gives CASSSDLPVEAFF.

The chain couples TRBV7-9 to TRBJ1-6, with 8 bases that match TRBD1. Trimming took 5 bases from V and 11 from J; bases not matched to a gene: 8. Per germline, CDR1 SEHNR and CDR2 FQNEAQ (reference sequence). CDR3 length: 14 residues. CDR3 DNA sequence: TGTGCCAGCAGCAGCGGGACAGGTCATCCACCCCTCCACTTT. Translated: CASSSGTGHPPLHF. Using reference TRBV7-9 and TRBJ1-6 for the parts outside the CDR3, the full variable domain is DTGVSQNPRHKITKRGQNVTFRCDPISEHNRLYWYRQTLGQGPEFLTYFQNEAQLEKSRLLSDRFSAERPKGSFSTLEIQRTEQGDSAMYLCASSSGTGHPPLHFGNGTRLTVT.

Here the CDR3 reads CATSRERGRGSEQYF. The CDR3 coding sequence is TGTGCCACCAGCAGAGAAAGGGGGCGCGGGTCCGAGCAGTACTTC. V is TRBV15 and J is TRBJ2-7; 7 nucleotides align to TRBD1. Trimming removed 0 bases from V and 6 bases from J; junction bases left unmatched: 8. This CDR3 region has 15 residues. Germline V gene data show CDR1 as LNHNV and CDR2 as YYDKDF (reference sequence).

The chain has TRBV7-2 and TRBJ2-3, with D unresolved. Germline V gene data show CDR1 as SGHTA and CDR2 as FQGNSA. Trimming took off 2 bases at V and 2 bases at J, with 11 bases between the two ends. The CDR3 loop spans 15 amino acids. CDR3 sequence (DNA): TGTGCCAGCAGCTTACGGGCGACCCACACAGATACGCAGTATTTT. Translating it yields CASSLRATHTDTQYF.

The chain carries TRBV24-1 and TRBJ2-2; D is ambiguous. Trimming shortened V by 7 bases and J by 7 bases, and 3 bases separated the two germline ends. Looked up from germline, CDR1 is KGHDR and CDR2 is SFDVKD. The CDR3 has 10 residues. CDR3 region: CATSDGELFF. In DNA form, the CDR3 reads TGTGCCACCAGCGACGGGGAGCTGTTTTTT.

This sequence joins TRBV12-3 or TRBV12-4 and TRBJ2-5; no definite D call. The CDR3 runs to 13 residues. V was cut by 2 bases and J by 5 bases, with 9 bases left in between. CDR3 sequence reads: CASSLLLQETQYF. The CDR3 DNA follows: TGTGCCAGCAGTTTATTACTACAGGAGACCCAGTACTTC.

The V call is TRBV27, the J call TRBJ1-1; no reliable D call. V was shortened by 6 bases and J by 4 bases, with 9 bases between the two germline ends. Germline lookup yields CDR1 MNHEY and CDR2 SMNVEV (reference sequence). This CDR3 region has 12 residues. CDR3 region: CASRPSGTEAFF. The DNA of the CDR3 is TGTGCCAGCAGACCCTCCGGCACTGAAGCTTTCTTT.

The chain joins TRBV14 to TRBJ1-2; D unclear. Trimming cost V 1 base and J 8 bases, with 11 bases left between them. Germline V gives CDR1 SGHDN, CDR2 FVKESK. CDR3 size: 13 residues. The CDR3: CASSQGWHRGYTF. In nucleotides, the CDR3 is TGTGCCAGCAGCCAAGGATGGCATAGGGGCTACACCTTC.

This sequence joins TRBV10-3 and TRBJ2-7, with TRBD1 as a possible D gene (6 bases). Trimming shortened V by 2 bases and J by 2 bases, and 13 bases separated the two germline ends. From germline, CDR1 is ENHRY and CDR2 SYGVKD. The CDR3 consists of 15 residues. The CDR3 here is CAISEPDSTTYEQYF. CDR3 nucleotide sequence: TGTGCCATCAGTGAGCCGGACAGCACCACCTACGAGCAGTACTTC.

This clone has only one observation. The chain employs TRBV19 and TRBJ1-5, with D possibly matching TRBD1 (5 bases). Germline V gene sequence: CDR1 LNHDA, CDR2 SQIVND (reference sequence). V was clipped by 6 bases and J by 0 bases, with 12 bases between them. The CDR3 has 15 amino acids. CDR3 sequence (DNA): TGTGCCAGTAGGAGTCAAGGGGTTAGCAATCAGCCCCAGCATTTT. This gives the protein CASRSQGVSNQPQHF.